This TCR beta chain was sequenced for a study of blood T cells in healthy people across ages. Germline assignment: CDR1 DFQATT and CDR2 SNEGSKA (reference sequence). With 5 bases removed from V and 1 base from J, the gap between germline ends came to 11 bases. The CDR3 has 13 amino acids. It was with a sample-barcoded 5' primer and a J-beta primer mix that a second PCR of roughly 6 to 12 cycles was run. A single record per CDR3 protein comes from TCRdb applying MiXCR to the 5' RACE reads. The sample includes roughly 720,000 distinct CDR3 sequences, about 53% seen only once; the top ten take around 40%.

This sequence was found in an elderly man in good health. The sequencing input was blood. V usage is TRBV20-1 and J usage is TRBJ1-1; D remains unclear. The CDR3 spells CSAPQRSNTEAFF. In DNA form, the CDR3 reads TGCAGTGCTCCCCAGCGATCGAACACTGAAGCTTTCTTT.